This T cell receptor beta chain was sequenced during a study of cytomegalovirus exposure and HLA in healthy donors. Germline V gene data show CDR1 as LGHNA and CDR2 as YNFKEQ. Trimming removed 1 base at V and 3 bases at J, with 9 bases between. The CDR3 contains 14 residues. Vbeta (60) and Jbeta (13) primers were used in the PCR. Sequencing used immunoSEQ multiplex PCR; TCRdb keeps in-frame clones, though not all of them. Of 59,000 or so clones listed, about four fifths are singletons. This clonotype was sampled from a man aged 25-40 years in good health and CMV-seropositive. The sequenced sample consisted of PBMCs. The rearrangement links TRBV4-2 to TRBJ2-5; D remains ambiguous. CDR3 sequence (DNA): TGTGCCAGCAGCCAAGTACCCCTAGAAGAGACCCAGTACTTC. The encoded protein is CASSQVPLEETQYF.